This T cell receptor beta chain originates from a study of cytomegalovirus exposure and HLA in healthy donors. TCRdb's table, derived via immunoSEQ multiplex PCR, lists solely in-frame clones and lacks some. This table holds 180,000 or so clones, roughly 89% found once. Findings and caveats of the study: Listed as cytomegalovirus-associated were 150 or so TCR beta chains.

Germline CDR1 MNHEY, CDR2 SMNVEV (reference sequence). There are 14 residues in the CDR3. The V and J ends lost 5 bases and 3 bases, in that order; junction bases with no gene match: 4. To note about this clone: The antigen remains unidentified.

The chain combines TRBV27 with TRBJ2-7; the match to TRBD2 covers 10 bases. Sample: PBMCs. This receptor was obtained from a woman aged 30 to 39 in good health and CMV-seronegative. Written as DNA, the CDR3 is TGTGCCAGCAGTGCCACTAGCGGGGTCTACGAGCAGTACTTC. It encodes CASSATSGVYEQYF.